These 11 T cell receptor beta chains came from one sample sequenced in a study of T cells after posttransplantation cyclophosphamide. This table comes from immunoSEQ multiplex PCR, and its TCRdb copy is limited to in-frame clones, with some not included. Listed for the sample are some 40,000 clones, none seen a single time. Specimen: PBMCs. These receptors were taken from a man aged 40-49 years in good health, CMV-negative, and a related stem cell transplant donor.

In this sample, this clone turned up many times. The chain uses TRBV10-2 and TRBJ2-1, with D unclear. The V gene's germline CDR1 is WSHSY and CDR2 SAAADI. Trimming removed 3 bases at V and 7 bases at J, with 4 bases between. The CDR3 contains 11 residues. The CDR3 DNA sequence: TGCGCCAGCAGTGAACTTAATGAGCAGTTCTTC. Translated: CASSELNEQFF.

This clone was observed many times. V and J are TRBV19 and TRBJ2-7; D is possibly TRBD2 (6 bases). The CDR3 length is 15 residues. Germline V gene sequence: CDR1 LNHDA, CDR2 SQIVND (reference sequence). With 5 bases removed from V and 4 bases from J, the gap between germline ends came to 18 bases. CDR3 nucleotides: TGTGCCAGTAGTCCCGGCGCAGGGAGGTCTTACGAGCAGTACTTC. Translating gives CASSPGAGRSYEQYF.

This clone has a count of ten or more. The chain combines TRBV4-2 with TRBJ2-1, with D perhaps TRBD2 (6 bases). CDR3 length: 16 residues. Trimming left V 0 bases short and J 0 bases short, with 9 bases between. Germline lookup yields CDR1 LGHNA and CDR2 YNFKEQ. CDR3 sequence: CASSQEWRGSYNEQFF. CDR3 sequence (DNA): TGTGCCAGCAGCCAAGAGTGGCGGGGCTCCTACAATGAGCAGTTCTTC.

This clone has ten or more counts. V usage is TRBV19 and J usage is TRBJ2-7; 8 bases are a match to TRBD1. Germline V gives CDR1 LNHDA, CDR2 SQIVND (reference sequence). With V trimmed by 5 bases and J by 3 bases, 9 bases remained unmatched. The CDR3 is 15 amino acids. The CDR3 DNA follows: TGTGCCAGTAGTCCAGGACAGGGCCCTTACTACGAGCAGTACTTC. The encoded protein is CASSPGQGPYYEQYF.

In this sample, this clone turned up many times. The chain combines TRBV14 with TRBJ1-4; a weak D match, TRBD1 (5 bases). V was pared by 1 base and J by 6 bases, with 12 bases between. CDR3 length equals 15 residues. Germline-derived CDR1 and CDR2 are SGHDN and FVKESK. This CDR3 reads CASSQGATVHEKLFF. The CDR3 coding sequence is TGTGCCAGCAGCCAAGGAGCGACAGTTCATGAAAAACTGTTTTTT.

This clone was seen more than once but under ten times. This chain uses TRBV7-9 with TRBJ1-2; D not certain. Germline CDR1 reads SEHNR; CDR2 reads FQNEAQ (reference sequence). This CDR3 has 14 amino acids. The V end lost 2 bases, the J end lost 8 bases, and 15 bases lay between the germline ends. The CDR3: CASSLNSPRYGYTF. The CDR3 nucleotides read TGTGCCAGCAGCTTAAACAGCCCTCGGTACGGCTACACCTTC.

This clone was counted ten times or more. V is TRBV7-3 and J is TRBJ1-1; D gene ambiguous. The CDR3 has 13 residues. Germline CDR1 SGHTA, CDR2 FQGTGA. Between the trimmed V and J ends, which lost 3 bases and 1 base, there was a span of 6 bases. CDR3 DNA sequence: TGTGCCAGCAGCTTGACTCAGAACACTGAAGCTTTCTTT. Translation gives CASSLTQNTEAFF.

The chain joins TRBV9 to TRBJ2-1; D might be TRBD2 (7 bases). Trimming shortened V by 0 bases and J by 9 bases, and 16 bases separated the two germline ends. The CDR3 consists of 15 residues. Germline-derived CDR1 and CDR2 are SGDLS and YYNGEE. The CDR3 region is CASSVVTGGPVEQFF. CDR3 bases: TGTGCCAGCAGCGTAGTGACCGGGGGGCCCGTTGAGCAGTTCTTC.

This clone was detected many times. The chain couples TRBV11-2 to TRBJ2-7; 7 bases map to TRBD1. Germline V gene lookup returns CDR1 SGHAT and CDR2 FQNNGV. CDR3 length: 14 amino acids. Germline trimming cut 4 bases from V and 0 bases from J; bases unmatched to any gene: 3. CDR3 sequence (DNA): TGTGCCAGCAGCTCGGACAGGTTCTCCTACGAGCAGTACTTC. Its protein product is CASSSDRFSYEQYF.

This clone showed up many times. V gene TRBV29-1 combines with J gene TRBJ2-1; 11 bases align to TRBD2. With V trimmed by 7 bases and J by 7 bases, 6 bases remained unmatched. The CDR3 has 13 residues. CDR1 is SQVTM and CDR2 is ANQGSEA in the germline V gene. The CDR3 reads CSGGLAGGNEQFF. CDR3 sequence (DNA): TGCAGCGGAGGGCTAGCGGGGGGTAATGAGCAGTTCTTC.

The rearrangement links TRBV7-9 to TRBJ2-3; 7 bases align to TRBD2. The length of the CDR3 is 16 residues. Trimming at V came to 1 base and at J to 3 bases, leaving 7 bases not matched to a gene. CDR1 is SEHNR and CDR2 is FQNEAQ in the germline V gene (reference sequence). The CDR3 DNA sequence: TGTGCCAGCAGCTTAGGGGCGGGAGTGACAACAGATACGCAGTATTTT. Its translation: CASSLGAGVTTDTQYF. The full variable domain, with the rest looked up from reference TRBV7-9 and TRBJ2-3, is DTGVSQNPRHKITKRGQNVTFRCDPISEHNRLYWYRQTLGQGPEFLTYFQNEAQLEKSRLLSDRFSAERPKGSFSTLEIQRTEQGDSAMYLCASSLGAGVTTDTQYFGPGTRLTVL.